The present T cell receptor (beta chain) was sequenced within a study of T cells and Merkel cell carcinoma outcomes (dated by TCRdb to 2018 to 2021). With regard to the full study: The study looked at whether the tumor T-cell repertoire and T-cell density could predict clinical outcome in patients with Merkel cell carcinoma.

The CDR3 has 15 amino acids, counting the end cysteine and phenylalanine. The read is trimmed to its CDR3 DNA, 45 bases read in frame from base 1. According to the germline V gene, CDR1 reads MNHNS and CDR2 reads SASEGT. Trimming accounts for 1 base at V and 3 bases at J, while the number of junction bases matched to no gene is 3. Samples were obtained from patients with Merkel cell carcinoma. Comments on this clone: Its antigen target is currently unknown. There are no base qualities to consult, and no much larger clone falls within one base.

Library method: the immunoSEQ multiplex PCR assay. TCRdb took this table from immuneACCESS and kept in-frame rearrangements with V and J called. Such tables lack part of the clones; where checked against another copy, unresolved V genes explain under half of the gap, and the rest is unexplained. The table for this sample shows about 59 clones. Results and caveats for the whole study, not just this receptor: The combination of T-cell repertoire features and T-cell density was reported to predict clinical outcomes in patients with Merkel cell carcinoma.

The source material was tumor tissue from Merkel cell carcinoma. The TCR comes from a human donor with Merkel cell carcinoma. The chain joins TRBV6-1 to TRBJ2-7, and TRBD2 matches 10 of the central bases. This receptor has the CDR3 CASSEDPSGGYEQYF. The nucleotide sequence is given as TGTGCCAGCAGTGAAGACCCTAGCGGGGGCTACGAGCAGTACTTC.